The 24 T cell receptor beta chains below come from one sample, sequenced in a study of low-dose radiotherapy and immunotherapy resistance in tumors. Noted time point: before trial treatment. Over around 19 PCR cycles, TCRs were amplified from a constant-region primer and V-primer adapter. TCRdb called the reads again in MiXCR, with one record for every CDR3 protein. The repertoire holds about 50,000 distinct CDR3 sequences, with 12% as singletons. The sequencing used PBMCs, collected before treatment. The receptors here all came from a female donor with ovarian cancer.

This clonotype appeared many times. This rearrangement joins TRBV15 to TRBJ2-3, with D perhaps being TRBD1 or TRBD2 (6 bases each). This CDR3 contains 15 residues. V shed 0 bases and J shed 2 bases, with 9 bases lying between them. Germline assignment: CDR1 LNHNV and CDR2 YYDKDF (reference sequence). For the CDR3, the DNA is TGTGCCACCAGCAGAGAAGGGGGGCCCACAGATACGCAGTATTTT. Translation: CATSREGGPTDTQYF.

This clonotype occurred many times. The V call is TRBV28, the J call TRBJ1-1; a possible D gene is TRBD1 (5 bases). Per germline, CDR1 MDHEN and CDR2 SYDVKM. The CDR3 is 13 residues long. Trimming shortened V by 4 bases and J by 11 bases, and 17 bases separated the two germline ends. CDR3 sequence reads: CASSSGTFSWAFF. CDR3 in DNA: TGTGCCAGCAGTTCCGGGACCTTCTCCTGGGCTTTCTTT.

Note on this clonotype: A far larger clone is a single base away, which makes a read error likely. The chain employs TRBV29-1 and TRBJ2-1; 9 nucleotides align to TRBD1. CDR3 length: 12 residues. J gave up 10 bases and V 3 bases, and 4 bases lay outside the gene matches. Germline loops: CDR1 SQVTM, CDR2 ANQGSEA. The CDR3 is CSVEGTGNEQFF. The CDR3 DNA reads TGCAGCGTTGAGGGGACAGGGAACGAGCAGTTCTTC.

Ten or more counts support this clonotype. The V gene is TRBV20-1, the J gene TRBJ2-1, with D possibly TRBD1 on 5 matching bases. The CDR3 extends over 14 amino acids. V dropped 6 bases and J dropped 0 bases, with 12 bases sitting between them. Germline CDR1 is DFQATT and CDR2 is SNEGSKA (reference sequence). CDR3 region: CSAKDMASYNEQFF. CDR3 nucleotide sequence: TGCAGTGCCAAGGACATGGCCTCCTACAATGAGCAGTTCTTC.

This clonotype was observed at least ten times. For the CDR3, the DNA is TGCGCCAGCAGATCGGGACAAGCCTCTGGGGCCAACGTCCTGACTTTC. Translating gives CASRSGQASGANVLTF. The chain links TRBV10-1 to TRBJ2-6; D possibly corresponds to TRBD1 (6 bases). Germline V gives CDR1 WNHNN, CDR2 SYGVQD (reference sequence). V lost 6 bases, J lost 0 bases, and 12 bases lay in between. CDR3 size: 16 residues.

This clonotype was detected only a few times. The V and J genes are TRBV21-1 and TRBJ2-1; TRBD2, the table's D call, was not compared with the DNA. TRBV21-1 is classified as a pseudogene. The CDR3 sequence is 14 residues long. The CDR3, as DNA: TGTGCCAGCAGCTCAGAGGCCCTCGCGGGTGAGCAGTTCTTC. It yields the protein CASSSEALAGEQFF.

This clonotype occurred many times. V and J are TRBV29-1 and TRBJ1-2; 12 nucleotides align to TRBD1. From germline, CDR1 is SQVTM and CDR2 ANQGSEA. After removal of 3 bases from V and 9 bases from J, the junction contained 5 bases not matched to a gene. The CDR3 extends over 13 amino acids. This CDR3 reads CSVDGTGGVSYTF. DNA of the CDR3: TGCAGCGTTGACGGGACAGGGGGCGTAAGCTACACCTTC.

This clonotype showed up many times. As DNA, the CDR3 is TGTGCCAGCAGCTTTTGGACAGGGAAGGATGGCTACACCTTC. It encodes CASSFWTGKDGYTF. This chain uses TRBV7-9 with TRBJ1-2; 8 bases map to TRBD1. In germline, CDR1 is SEHNR, CDR2 FQNEAQ (reference sequence). This CDR3 contains 14 residues. V lost 3 bases, J lost 6 bases, and 6 bases stayed unmatched.

This clonotype has a count of ten or more. Here the CDR3 DNA reads TGTGCCAGCAGCCGGGGCAGGGGGGGGGCCTCAGATACGCAGTATTTT. Protein product: CASSRGRGGASDTQYF. V gene TRBV11-2 combines with J gene TRBJ2-3; the D call may be TRBD1 or TRBD2 (7 bases each). The germline V gene has CDR1 SGHAT and CDR2 FQNNGV. CDR3 length equals 16 residues. V shed 5 bases and J shed 4 bases, with 19 bases lying between them.

V and J are TRBV4-2 and TRBJ1-1; 8 nucleotides line up with TRBD1. V trimming: 7 bases; J trimming: 1 base; junction bases outside the gene matches: 8. There are 15 residues in the CDR3. Germline V gene lookup returns CDR1 LGHNA and CDR2 YNFKEQ. CDR3 amino acids: CASKIDRGGNTEAFF. For the CDR3, the DNA is TGTGCCAGCAAAATAGACAGGGGCGGGAACACTGAAGCTTTCTTT.

The table lists this clonotype with many counts. This sequence joins TRBV7-6 and TRBJ2-7, with a possible D match to TRBD1 (6 bases). V was trimmed by 1 base and J by 2 bases, leaving 12 bases between them. Germline CDR1 and CDR2: SGHVS and FNYEAQ. The CDR3 has 15 residues. The CDR3 DNA is TGTGCCAGCAGCTTAGGGGCAGGGGTGACCTACGAGCAGTACTTC. Its protein product is CASSLGAGVTYEQYF.

The sample holds many counts of this clonotype. The chain links TRBV28 to TRBJ2-3; TRBD2 matches 7 bases. The CDR3 has 15 residues. The germline V gene has CDR1 MDHEN and CDR2 SYDVKM. The V and J ends lost 3 bases and 0 bases, in that order; junction bases with no gene match: 3. CDR3 sequence reads: CASSLLAASTDTQYF. The CDR3 coding sequence is TGTGCCAGCAGTTTGCTAGCGGCTAGCACAGATACGCAGTATTTT.

This clonotype was found many times. This rearrangement joins TRBV9 to TRBJ2-5; TRBD2 aligns across 7 bases. The CDR3 sequence is 14 residues long. Per germline, CDR1 SGDLS and CDR2 YYNGEE. J was trimmed by 4 bases and V by 4 bases; bases with no gene match: 7. The CDR3 nucleotides are TGTGCCAGCAGCCGGAGCGGGGATAGAGAGACCCAGTACTTC. Its translation is CASSRSGDRETQYF. The full variable domain, in which reference TRBV9 and TRBJ2-5 provide the parts outside the CDR3, is DSGVTQTPKHLITATGQRVTLRCSPRSGDLSVYWYQQSLDQGLQFLIQYYNGEERAKGNILERFSAQQFPDLHSELNLSSLELGDSALYFCASSRSGDRETQYFGPGTRLLVL.

This clonotype was recorded at least ten times. The chain couples TRBV5-1 to TRBJ2-5; D not resolved. CDR1 and CDR2 (germline): SGHRS, YFSETQ. The V gene lost 2 bases and the J gene lost 3 bases, with 8 bases spanning the gap. The CDR3 totals 13 residues. The CDR3, as DNA: TGCGCCAGCAGCTTTGAGCCCAAAGAGACCCAGTACTTC. It is translated as CASSFEPKETQYF.

This clonotype has ten or more counts. V and J are TRBV28 and TRBJ2-2; D gene uncertain. The CDR3 has 16 residues. The ends were cut back, 2 bases at V and 2 bases at J, with 12 bases in the middle. Germline V gene sequence: CDR1 MDHEN, CDR2 SYDVKM. The CDR3 spells CASSLVPGLNTGELFF. As DNA, the CDR3 is TGTGCCAGCAGTTTAGTTCCAGGCCTAAACACCGGGGAGCTGTTTTTT. The variable domain in full, completed from reference TRBV28 and TRBJ2-2, reads DVKVTQSSRYLVKRTGEKVFLECVQDMDHENMFWYRQDPGLGLRLIYFSYDVKMKEKGDIPEGYSVSREKKERFSLILESASTNQTSMYLCASSLVPGLNTGELFFGEGSRLTVL.

This clonotype was picked up many times. This chain uses TRBV5-5 with TRBJ2-2, with 12 positions matching TRBD1. Germline V gene data show CDR1 as SGHKS and CDR2 as YYEKEE (reference sequence). The CDR3 has 16 residues. V lost 2 bases, J lost 7 bases, and 6 bases stayed unmatched. DNA of the CDR3: TGTGCCAGCAGCTTTTTGGGGACAGGGGGCAACGGGGAGCTGTTTTTT. It codes for CASSFLGTGGNGELFF.

This clonotype has a count of ten or more. The CDR3 bases are TGTGCCAGCAGCCCTCTGGGGGGGGTGAACACTGAAGCTTTCTTT. Its protein is CASSPLGGVNTEAFF. The chain combines TRBV28 with TRBJ1-1, with D perhaps TRBD1 (5 bases). Germline-derived CDR1 and CDR2 are MDHEN and SYDVKM. The CDR3 extends over 15 amino acids. V lost 6 bases, J lost 0 bases, and 14 bases lay in between.

This clonotype came up many times. This chain joins TRBV6-6 and TRBJ2-3; 7 bases agree with TRBD1. The length of the CDR3 is 13 residues. V lost 6 bases to trimming and J lost 2 bases; unmatched junction nucleotides: 2. The germline V gene has CDR1 MNHNY and CDR2 SVGAGI (reference sequence). This CDR3 reads CASRGTDTDTQYF. CDR3 bases: TGTGCCAGCAGGGGGACAGACACAGATACGCAGTATTTT.

The table lists this clonotype with many counts. This sequence joins TRBV29-1 and TRBJ2-1; TRBD2 agrees at 10 bases. Germline V gene data show CDR1 as SQVTM and CDR2 as ANQGSEA. The V gene end was trimmed by 1 base and the J gene end by 4 bases; junction bases not matched to a gene: 4. The CDR3 spans 15 residues. CDR3 sequence: CSVEGTSGAYNEQFF. The CDR3 coding sequence is TGCAGCGTTGAAGGGACTAGCGGTGCTTACAATGAGCAGTTCTTC.

This clonotype was seen more than once but under ten times. The chain employs TRBV28 and TRBJ2-7; D unclear. Germline V lookup: CDR1 MDHEN, CDR2 SYDVKM. Trimming shortened V by 6 bases and J by 2 bases, and 23 bases separated the two germline ends. This CDR3 contains 17 residues. CDR3 DNA: TGTGCCAGCAGCCATCCTGGCATCCAGGACGCAACCTACGAGCAGTACTTC. Translating it yields CASSHPGIQDATYEQYF.

This clonotype was seen at least ten times. The V call is TRBV2, the J call TRBJ1-2, with D unresolved. Germline CDR1 SNHLY, CDR2 FYNNEI. V was trimmed by 4 bases and J by 7 bases, leaving 10 bases between them. The CDR3 covers 12 residues. The CDR3 nucleotides are TGTGCCAGCAGTGCTGGGGTCGGTGGCTACACCTTC. Protein sequence: CASSAGVGGYTF.

The chain uses TRBV12-3 or TRBV12-4 and TRBJ1-2; 7 bases map to TRBD1. The V segment lost 7 bases and the J segment 5 bases; nucleotides outside the gene matches: 13. The CDR3 sequence is 15 residues long. DNA of the CDR3: TGTGCCAGCACCACTACCGGGTCAGGGGGATATGGCTACACCTTC. It yields the protein CASTTTGSGGYGYTF.

The chain recombines TRBV4-1 with TRBJ2-5; D might be TRBD1 (5 bases). Germline V lookup: CDR1 MGHRA, CDR2 YSYEKL. This CDR3 is built from 20 residues. V lost 3 bases and J 0 bases, leaving 26 bases between the germline ends. The CDR3 loop is CASSQDLLGQTLPYQETQYF. DNA for the CDR3: TGCGCCAGCAGCCAGGACCTCCTCGGACAAACCTTGCCCTACCAAGAGACCCAGTACTTC.

This clonotype was counted ten times or more. The V and J genes are TRBV18 and TRBJ2-7, with 9 bases aligning to TRBD1. The CDR3 runs 14 residues. V lost 5 bases to trimming and J lost 2 bases; unmatched junction nucleotides: 4. Germline CDR1 KGHSH, CDR2 LQKENI. CDR3 sequence: CASSSTGGPYEQYF. For the CDR3, the DNA is TGTGCCAGCTCATCCACAGGGGGCCCCTACGAGCAGTACTTC.